This T cell receptor (beta chain) is drawn from a study of T cells in Graves' hyperthyroidism and ophthalmopathy. Study-wide background: Prior to any treatment, at the point of initial diagnosis, peripheral blood was collected.

Researchers took RNA transcripts and amplified the TCR beta CDR3 regions from them. An initial round of RT-PCR targeting the TCR CDR3 relied on the HTBI primer set. Via MiXCR, TCRdb re-called the multiplex PCR reads, giving one row per CDR3 protein. The data show about 250,000 distinct CDR3 sequences, around 22% seen once. Trimming stripped 4 bases from V and 0 bases from J, with 11 bases between. CDR3 length: 15 residues. Looked up from germline, CDR1 is SGDLS and CDR2 is YYNGEE. Orbital computed tomography, thyroid ultrasound, serum thyroxine and TRAb, and clinical symptoms together informed the diagnoses. PBMCs were obtained from 9.5 to 10 ml fresh peripheral blood.

This clonotype was obtained from a man aged 25 to 40 with Graves' ophthalmopathy. V usage is TRBV9 and J usage is TRBJ2-1, with D unresolved. The specimen was blood. CDR3 coding DNA: TGTGCCAGCAGCCCACTCGTAAGCTCCTACAATGAGCAGTTCTTC. Its protein product is CASSPLVSSYNEQFF.